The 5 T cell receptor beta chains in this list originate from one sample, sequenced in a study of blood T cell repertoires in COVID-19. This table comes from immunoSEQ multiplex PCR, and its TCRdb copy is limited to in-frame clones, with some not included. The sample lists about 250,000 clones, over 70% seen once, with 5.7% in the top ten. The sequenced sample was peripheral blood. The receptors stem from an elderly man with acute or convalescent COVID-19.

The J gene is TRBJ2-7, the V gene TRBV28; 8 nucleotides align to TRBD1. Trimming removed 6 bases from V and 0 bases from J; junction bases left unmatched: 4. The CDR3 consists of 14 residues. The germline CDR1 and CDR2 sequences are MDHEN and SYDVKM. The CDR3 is CASRRTGSSYEQYF. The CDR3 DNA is TGTGCCAGCAGAAGGACAGGGAGCTCCTACGAGCAGTACTTC. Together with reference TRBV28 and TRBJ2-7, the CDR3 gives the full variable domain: DVKVTQSSRYLVKRTGEKVFLECVQDMDHENMFWYRQDPGLGLRLIYFSYDVKMKEKGDIPEGYSVSREKKERFSLILESASTNQTSMYLCASRRTGSSYEQYFGPGTRLTVT.

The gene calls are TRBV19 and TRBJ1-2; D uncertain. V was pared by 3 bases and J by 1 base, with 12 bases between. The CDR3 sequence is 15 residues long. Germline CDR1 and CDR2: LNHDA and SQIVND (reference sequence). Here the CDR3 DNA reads TGTGCCAGTAGTATTTCGGTCGGGAATAACTATGGCTACACCTTC. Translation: CASSISVGNNYGYTF.

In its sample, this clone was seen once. CDR3 DNA: TGTGCCAGTAGTATGGTAACTGGGACAGGGTCGGGAAACATTCAGTACTTC. This translates into CASSMVTGTGSGNIQYF. The chain links TRBV19 to TRBJ2-4; TRBD1 agrees at 9 bases. J gave up 6 bases and V 3 bases, and 12 bases lay outside the gene matches. The CDR3 has 17 residues. Per germline, CDR1 LNHDA and CDR2 SQIVND (reference sequence).

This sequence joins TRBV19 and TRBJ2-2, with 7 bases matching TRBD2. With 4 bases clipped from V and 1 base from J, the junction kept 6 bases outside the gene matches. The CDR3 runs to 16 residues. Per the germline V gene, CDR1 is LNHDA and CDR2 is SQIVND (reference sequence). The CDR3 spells CASSTGAGLNTGELFF. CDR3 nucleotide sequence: TGTGCCAGTAGTACCGGAGCGGGATTGAACACCGGGGAGCTGTTTTTT.

The DNA for the CDR3 is TGTGCCAGTGCAGGGGCCGGAAAAAGTAATGAAAAACTGTTTTTT. This gives the protein CASAGAGKSNEKLFF. The chain joins TRBV7-9 to TRBJ1-4; possibly TRBD1 for D (6 bases). The CDR3 is made up of 15 amino acids. Germline lookup yields CDR1 SEHNR and CDR2 FQNEAQ (reference sequence). V was trimmed by 9 bases and J by 4 bases, leaving 18 bases between them.